A selection of T cell receptor beta chains follows, all from one sample in a study of cytomegalovirus exposure and HLA in healthy donors. The repertoire was sequenced with immunoSEQ multiplex PCR; TCRdb's copy has only in-frame clones and lacks some. The data hold about 65,000 clones, with about 78% observed a single time. The sample comprised PBMCs. These receptors all come from a girl aged 5-17 years in good health and CMV-seropositive. Both conserved end residues are part of each CDR3. The D gene is left open where the match is weak. Only part of the rows carry a size: once, few, many, or a class if the clone is expanded.

j_call v_call clone_size d_call cdr3_nt cdr3_aa
TRBJ1-5 TRBV10-3 once NA TGTGCCATCAGTGATTGGGAGGGAGAGTGGCAGCCCCAGCATTTT CAISDWEGEWQPQHF
TRBJ2-7 TRBV2 NA NA TGTGCCAGCAGTCTACAGGGAGGGGCTTACGAGCAGTACTTC CASSLQGGAYEQYF
TRBJ2-5 TRBV7-9 NA NA TGTGCCAGCAGCTTAACGGGTTCCCAAGAGACCCAGTACTTC CASSLTGSQETQYF
TRBJ2-7 TRBV10-2 NA TRBD1 TGCGCCAGCAAAAGGGGACAGGGAACCTACGAGCAGTACTTC CASKRGQGTYEQYF
TRBJ1-5 TRBV19 NA TRBD1 TGTGCCACCTCCCAGGACAGGTTCAATCAGCCCCAGCATTTT CATSQDRFNQPQHF
TRBJ2-5 TRBV5-4 NA TRBD2 TGTGCCAGCAGCTGGTCAGCGGGGGGGCTAGAGACCCAGTACTTC CASSWSAGGLETQYF
TRBJ1-1 TRBV15 NA NA TGTGCCACCAGCAGACCGGGACAAGGGGACACTGAAGCTTTCTTT CATSRPGQGDTEAFF
TRBJ2-7 TRBV11-2 once NA TGTGCCAGCAGCCCCAGGACTGTCGCGAGCTCCTACGAGCAGTACTTC CASSPRTVASSYEQYF
TRBJ2-5 TRBV30 NA TRBD1 TGTGCCTGGAGTGTCGGCAGGGGGAAAGAGACCCAGTACTTC CAWSVGRGKETQYF
TRBJ2-1 TRBV29-1 once NA TGCAGCGTTGATCTTTTTAAGAGCTCCTACAATGAGCAGTTCTTC CSVDLFKSSYNEQFF
TRBJ1-4 TRBV25-1 NA TRBD1 TGTGCCAGCAGTGAACGGACAGGGTATAGTGAAAAACTGTTTTTT CASSERTGYSEKLFF
TRBJ2-2 TRBV18 NA TRBD1 TGTGCCAGCTCACCACCGAGGACAGGCCCCACCGGGGAGCTGTTTTTT CASSPPRTGPTGELFF
TRBJ1-3 TRBV6-1 NA TRBD1 TGTGCCAGCAGCCCCGGACAGGCAAACACCATATATTTT CASSPGQANTIYF
TRBJ2-3 TRBV9 NA NA TGTGCCAGCAGCGTAGCATCCGATACGCAGTATTTT CASSVASDTQYF
TRBJ1-2 TRBV9 NA TRBD1 TGTGCCAGCAGCCGACAGGGCGGGCTCTATGGCTACACCTTC CASSRQGGLYGYTF
TRBJ1-2 TRBV30 NA NA TGTGCCTGGAGTAGGGGCAGGCGAGTTTATGGCTACACCTTC CAWSRGRRVYGYTF
TRBJ1-6 TRBV2 NA NA TGTGCCAGCAGTGAATCCCGAGTAAATTCACCCCTCCACTTT CASSESRVNSPLHF
TRBJ1-2 TRBV28 NA TRBD1 TGTGCCAGTACTCCCGGGACAGGGAATGTCTACACCTTC CASTPGTGNVYTF
TRBJ2-7 TRBV4-3 NA TRBD1 TGCGCCAGCAGCCAAGATGAAGGGGGCTTCTACGAGCAGTACTTC CASSQDEGGFYEQYF
TRBJ1-2 TRBV5-4 once TRBD1 TGTGCCAGCAGCTCCCTCCGGGACAGGGGCTATGGCTACACCTTC CASSSLRDRGYGYTF
TRBJ1-5 TRBV18 NA NA TGTGCCAGCTCATCCCTGGACAGTTATCAGCCCCAGCATTTT CASSSLDSYQPQHF
TRBJ2-7 TRBV30 NA NA TGTGCCTGGACCCCGCGTCCCATAAGGGGAGGAGGATACGAGCAGTACTTC CAWTPRPIRGGGYEQYF
TRBJ2-3 TRBV4-1 NA TRBD1 TGCGCCAGCAGCATTTGGACAGGGTGGCGGCCAGATACGCAGTATTTT CASSIWTGWRPDTQYF
TRBJ2-3 TRBV28 NA NA TGTGCCAGCAGCGCTGGGGCGGGAATAGGTACAGATACGCAGTATTTT CASSAGAGIGTDTQYF
TRBJ2-3 TRBV7-9 few TRBD2 TGTGCCAGCAGCCCGGGACTAGCGGGGGGAGATACGCAGTATTTT CASSPGLAGGDTQYF
TRBJ1-1 TRBV5-1 NA NA TGCGCCAGCAGCCCCGGGAACTCTCTGAACACTGAAGCTTTCTTT CASSPGNSLNTEAFF
TRBJ2-7 TRBV5-1 NA TRBD1 TGCGCCAGCAGCTTTTCAGGGACAGGGGCCGAGGAGCAGTACTTC CASSFSGTGAEEQYF
TRBJ2-1 TRBV4-3 few TRBD2 TGCGCCAGCAGCCAAGTTCACGGGGTAGCGGGTCGTCGGGAGCAGTTCTTC CASSQVHGVAGRREQFF
TRBJ2-1 TRBV4-1 NA NA TGCGCCAGCAGCTCCGGGACTCTCTACTACAATGAGCAGTTCTTC CASSSGTLYYNEQFF
TRBJ1-4 TRBV4-3 NA TRBD1 TGCGCCAGCAGCCAAGATCTTGGTGGGACAGGGAATGAAAAACTGTTTTTT CASSQDLGGTGNEKLFF
TRBJ2-7 TRBV28 few TRBD2 TGTGCCAGCGGACTAGCGGGGGTAGGTTACGAGCAGTACTTC CASGLAGVGYEQYF
TRBJ1-4 TRBV2 NA NA TGTGCCAGCAGTGAAGGTGTTTCAGGGTCCGGAAAACTGTTTTTT CASSEGVSGSGKLFF
TRBJ1-1 TRBV28 once NA TGTGCCAGCCGGGAGGGACACACTGAAGCTTTCTTT CASREGHTEAFF
TRBJ2-1 TRBV7-8 few NA TGTGCCAGCAGCTTAGAAAATCTAAACAATGAGCAGTTCTTC CASSLENLNNEQFF
TRBJ1-2 TRBV10-3 NA NA TGTGCCATCAGTGACGCTCGAGACACCACTAACTATGGCTACACCTTC CAISDARDTTNYGYTF
TRBJ2-7 TRBV28 NA NA TGTGCCAGCAGTTCTGTCTACGAGCAGTACTTC CASSSVYEQYF
TRBJ1-1 TRBV28 NA NA TGTGCCAGCAGTTTATGGCAGGGAGGTACTGAAGCTTTCTTT CASSLWQGGTEAFF
TRBJ1-2 TRBV30 NA NA TGTGCCTGGAATGGTCCCAGGATCTATGGCTACACCTTC CAWNGPRIYGYTF
TRBJ2-7 TRBV15 few TRBD1 TGTGCCACCAGCACCCAGGGGACAGGGGGTTACGAGCAGTACTTC CATSTQGTGGYEQYF
TRBJ2-1 TRBV10-1 few NA TGCGCCAGCCGGGAGCGGCTCACAATGGGGTACAATGAGCAGTTCTTC CASRERLTMGYNEQFF
TRBJ2-7 TRBV14 NA NA TGTGCCAGCAGCCAAGTGGCAGGGGCGCGGAACGAGCAGTACTTC CASSQVAGARNEQYF